These T cell receptor beta chains were read from a single sample in a study of T-cell reconstitution after alpha-beta-depleted transplantation in children. One entry per CDR3 protein, called by TCRdb with MiXCR from the PCR reads. The table includes approximately 500,000 distinct CDR3 sequences, 25% to 30% detected once. This sample comprised PBMCs, obtained before TCRalphabeta/CD19-depleted stem cell transplant. Every receptor here comes from a boy younger than two with Wiskott-Aldrich syndrome, due to receive a stem cell transplant. CDR3s include the opening cysteine and the closing phenylalanine or tryptophan. D genes are given only for firm matches. Clone size is given for some rows only: seen once, a few or many times, or a class if the clone is expanded.

>NA|TRBD2|TRBJ2-1|TRBV7-2
CASSPTRGSSNEQFF
TGTGCCAGCAGCCCTACGCGCGGGAGCTCCAATGAGCAGTTCTTC
>NA|TRBD2|TRBJ2-1|TRBV20-1
CSARKLAVSSYNEQFF
TGCAGTGCTAGAAAGCTAGCGGTAAGCTCCTACAATGAGCAGTTCTTC
>few|NA|TRBJ2-4|TRBV7-3
CASSRTKNIQYF
TGTGCCAGCAGTCGCACCAAAAACATTCAGTACTTC
>NA|NA|TRBJ2-2|TRBV14
CASSQEFVNTGELFF
TGTGCCAGCAGCCAAGAGTTTGTAAACACCGGGGAGCTGTTTTTT
>few|TRBD2|TRBJ2-1|TRBV5-1
CASSLVGLAYEQFF
TGCGCCAGCAGCTTGGTGGGACTAGCATATGAGCAGTTCTTC
>NA|TRBD1|TRBJ1-2|TRBV5-1
CASSKGQANANYGYTF
TGCGCCAGCAGCAAGGGACAGGCTAACGCTAACTATGGCTACACCTTC
>few|NA|TRBJ2-1|TRBV4-2
CASSQRHDQGGEQFF
TGTGCCAGCAGCCAGCGACATGACCAGGGCGGAGAGCAGTTCTTC
>few|TRBD2|TRBJ2-5|TRBV20-1
CSAPAGSGRGETQYF
TGCAGTGCCCCGGCCGGTAGCGGGAGGGGAGAGACCCAGTACTTC
>few|NA|TRBJ1-6|TRBV7-6
CASSFGDRNSPLHF
TGTGCCAGCAGCTTCGGGGATCGTAATTCACCCCTCCACTTT
>NA|TRBD1|TRBJ2-5|TRBV29-1
CSVEQGAETQYF
TGCAGCGTTGAACAGGGGGCCGAGACCCAGTACTTC
>NA|TRBD2|TRBJ2-3|TRBV13
CASSPGAVSGSPADTQYF
TGTGCCAGCAGCCCTGGGGCGGTTAGCGGGAGCCCGGCGGATACGCAGTATTTT
>NA|NA|TRBJ2-5|TRBV5-1
CASGWTNQETQYF
TGCGCCAGCGGTTGGACAAACCAAGAGACCCAGTACTTC
>few|NA|TRBJ2-2|TRBV5-5
CASSFNGGQNTGELFF
TGTGCCAGCAGCTTCAATGGGGGGCAGAACACCGGGGAGCTGTTTTTT
>NA|NA|TRBJ2-1|TRBV4-1
CASSPRASDYNEQFF
TGCGCCAGCAGCCCCCGGGCTAGTGACTACAATGAGCAGTTCTTC
>NA|NA|TRBJ1-5|TRBV29-1
CSVGGRNQPQHF
TGCAGCGTTGGCGGGCGCAATCAGCCCCAGCATTTT
>NA|NA|TRBJ2-7|TRBV7-9
CASSPRTGLPYEQYF
TGTGCCAGCAGCCCCAGAACGGGACTCCCCTACGAGCAGTACTTC
>many|TRBD2|TRBJ2-3|TRBV5-1
CASSLGTSGSTDTQYF
TGTGCCAGCAGTTTGGGGACTAGCGGGAGCACAGATACGCAGTATTTT
>few|TRBD2|TRBJ2-1|TRBV20-1
CSARDWLAGNGEQFF
TGCAGTGCTAGAGATTGGCTAGCGGGTAATGGTGAGCAGTTCTTC
>NA|NA|TRBJ2-1|TRBV6-5
CASSSLRGVDEQFF
TGTGCCAGCAGTTCCCTCAGGGGGGTCGATGAGCAGTTCTTC
>once|NA|TRBJ2-7|TRBV25-1
CASSELFGASDSYEQYF
TGTGCCAGCAGTGAATTGTTCGGGGCTAGCGACTCCTACGAGCAGTACTTC
>few|NA|TRBJ2-3|TRBV9
CASSVSGVYTDTQYF
TGTGCCAGCAGCGTTTCCGGTGTCTACACAGATACGCAGTATTTT
>few|TRBD1|TRBJ1-1|TRBV12-3/TRBV12-4
CASSYRTGPTEAFF
TGTGCCAGCAGTTATCGGACAGGGCCCACTGAAGCTTTCTTT
>NA|NA|TRBJ1-5|TRBV15
CATSRYLKGVGQPQHF
TGTGCCACCAGCAGATACCTTAAGGGGGTAGGGCAGCCCCAGCATTTT
>few|TRBD2|TRBJ2-3|TRBV5-1
CASSLKSAGGADTQYF
TGCGCCAGCAGCTTGAAATCAGCGGGAGGGGCAGATACGCAGTATTTT
>NA|TRBD2|TRBJ2-2|TRBV6-1
CASSPLAGVGTGELFF
TGTGCCAGCAGCCCACTAGCGGGAGTCGGAACCGGGGAGCTGTTTTTT
>few|TRBD1|TRBJ1-5|TRBV25-1
CASSRTGQPQHF
TGTGCCAGCAGTCGGACAGGTCAGCCCCAGCATTTT